These 23 T cell receptor beta chains were sequenced from one sample in a study of regulatory T cells in long-lasting Graves disease. Time point specified: newly diagnosed GD, antithyroid drugs for less than 3 months. There was RNA extracted from PBMCs, and the TCR library was made from it. Both iRepertoire HTBI primers and Arm-PCR of CDR3 regions were used to build the TCR beta libraries. A single record per CDR3 protein comes from TCRdb applying MiXCR to the multiplex PCR reads. The repertoire holds 300,000 to 450,000 distinct CDR3 sequences, roughly 15% seen once, with 20% to 25% in the top ten. Sequencing used peripheral blood mononuclear cells (PBMCs), obtained at new diagnosis, from a patient treated with antithyroid drugs. These receptors originate from a female donor with Graves disease.

This clonotype has at least ten counts. The rearrangement uses TRBV12-3 or TRBV12-4 and TRBJ1-2; D is uncertain. Trimming removed 2 bases from V and 6 bases from J, with 13 bases in between. CDR3 length: 14 amino acids. DNA of the CDR3: TGTGCCAGCAGTTTACGGATGGGATATAATGGCTACACCTTC. Translated: CASSLRMGYNGYTF.

In nucleotides, the CDR3 is TGTGCCAGCAGCACGACAGTCCACACTGAAGCTTTCTTT. Protein: CASSTTVHTEAFF. The chain has TRBV27 and TRBJ1-1; TRBD1 is a possible D gene (5 bases). V lost 6 bases and J 3 bases, leaving 11 bases between the germline ends. This CDR3 contains 13 residues. Germline-derived CDR1 and CDR2 are MNHEY and SMNVEV (reference sequence).

This clonotype was detected ten times or more. The chain employs TRBV27 and TRBJ2-1, with 9 bases fitting TRBD1. The CDR3 has 14 residues. Germline CDR1 reads MNHEY; CDR2 reads SMNVEV (reference sequence). V trimming: 5 bases; J trimming: 10 bases; junction bases outside the gene matches: 9. CDR3 DNA sequence: TGTGCCAGCAGTCCCCGGGACAGGGTCAAGGAGCAGTTCTTC. Translation: CASSPRDRVKEQFF.

This clonotype was recorded at least ten times. The V call is TRBV18, the J call TRBJ2-7; D is unresolved. Germline CDR1 KGHSH, CDR2 LQKENI. V lost 3 bases to trimming and J lost 2 bases, with 11 bases between them. CDR3 length: 14 amino acids. The DNA for the CDR3 is TGTGCCAGCTCACCGGATAGACATGCCTACGAGCAGTACTTC. It translates to CASSPDRHAYEQYF.

The rearrangement links TRBV19 to TRBJ1-1; D is ambiguous. CDR1 LNHDA and CDR2 SQIVND come from the germline V gene (reference sequence). Trimming removed 5 bases at V and 0 bases at J, with 10 bases between. CDR3 length: 14 residues. CDR3 coding DNA: TGTGCCAGTAGTCCGAGTCCAATGAACACTGAAGCTTTCTTT. Translated: CASSPSPMNTEAFF.

This clonotype has a count of ten or more. The CDR3 protein is CASSRGQTYGYTF. In DNA form, the CDR3 reads TGTGCCAGCAGTCGTGGACAGACCTATGGCTACACCTTC. This chain joins TRBV6-1 and TRBJ1-2; D is possibly TRBD1 (6 bases). The germline gives CDR1 MNHNS, CDR2 SASEGT. The V gene lost 5 bases and the J gene lost 4 bases, with 11 bases spanning the gap. The CDR3 sequence is 13 residues long.

This clonotype was seen ten or more times. This rearrangement joins TRBV27 to TRBJ2-3, with TRBD1 as a possible D gene (5 bases). Germline V CDR1 and CDR2: MNHEY, SMNVEV (reference sequence). Deletions cut 2 bases from V and 6 bases from J, with 12 bases between. CDR3 length equals 14 residues. The CDR3 sequence is CASSLAGPSDTQYF. The CDR3 DNA reads as TGTGCCAGCAGTTTAGCAGGGCCCAGTGATACGCAGTATTTT.

This chain's CDR3 is CASSQGGQGNTEAFF. The CDR3 coding sequence is TGTGCCAGCAGCCAAGGCGGACAGGGGAACACTGAAGCTTTCTTT. V usage is TRBV3-1 and J usage is TRBJ1-1; 8 bases are shared with TRBD1. The junction had 2 bases not matched to a gene; V was cut back by 1 base and J by 1 base. Germline V lookup: CDR1 LGHDT, CDR2 YNNKEL (reference sequence). This CDR3 comprises 15 residues.

This clonotype was counted only a few times. The rearrangement links TRBV7-9 to TRBJ1-3; TRBD1 might be the D (5 bases). The CDR3 loop spans 16 amino acids. Trimming removed 0 bases from V and 3 bases from J, with 12 bases in between. The germline V gene has CDR1 SEHNR and CDR2 FQNEAQ (reference sequence). The DNA for the CDR3 is TGTGCCAGCAGCTTAGCGGGCCGGGGCCTTGGAAACACCATATATTTT. Amino acids: CASSLAGRGLGNTIYF.

This clonotype was recorded at least ten times. The chain carries TRBV27 and TRBJ1-3; TRBD1 aligns across 8 bases. Germline V CDR1 and CDR2: MNHEY, SMNVEV (reference sequence). This CDR3 region has 15 residues. The J segment lost 4 bases and the V segment lost 0 bases, leaving 2 bases of the junction unmatched. The CDR3 region is CASSLSGQGGNTIYF. Here the CDR3 DNA reads TGTGCCAGCAGTTTATCAGGACAGGGAGGAAACACCATATATTTT.

This clonotype appeared many times. This chain uses TRBV9 with TRBJ1-1; the match to TRBD1 covers 9 bases. V lost 4 bases and J lost 0; bases outside the gene matches: 10. Germline V lookup: CDR1 SGDLS, CDR2 YYNGEE. The CDR3 totals 17 residues. CDR3 coding DNA: TGTGCCAGCAGCCCGGCGGGACAGGGAAACATGAACACTGAAGCTTTCTTT. This codes for CASSPAGQGNMNTEAFF. Using reference TRBV9 and TRBJ1-1 for the parts outside the CDR3, the full variable domain is DSGVTQTPKHLITATGQRVTLRCSPRSGDLSVYWYQQSLDQGLQFLIQYYNGEERAKGNILERFSAQQFPDLHSELNLSSLELGDSALYFCASSPAGQGNMNTEAFFGQGTRLTVV.

This clonotype came up a few times. A much larger clone lies a single base off, so this may be a read error. The chain couples TRBV5-1 to TRBJ2-4, with D perhaps matching TRBD2 (6 bases). Germline V lookup: CDR1 SGHRS, CDR2 YFSETQ. This CDR3 spans 17 amino acids. The CDR3 DNA follows: TGCGCCAGCAGCTTGGGGCAGGAGATACTAGCCAAAAGCATTCAGTACTTC. This translates into CASSLGQEILAKSIQYF.

J is TRBJ1-1 and V is TRBV25-1; TRBD1 might be the D (6 bases). The V gene lost 2 bases and the J gene lost 1 base, with 11 bases spanning the gap. This CDR3 is 15 amino acids long. Germline loops: CDR1 MGHDK, CDR2 SYGVNS. CDR3: CASSEPRGGNTEAFF. Written as DNA, the CDR3 is TGTGCCAGCAGTGAACCCAGGGGTGGGAACACTGAAGCTTTCTTT.

In the case of this clonotype: It is likely a read error: a sequence one base away is far more abundant. The V call is TRBV20-1, the J call TRBJ2-7; the match to TRBD2 covers 7 bases. The germline gives CDR1 DFQATT, CDR2 SNEGSKA (reference sequence). This CDR3 has 14 residues. Trimming cost V 1 base and J 7 bases; bases outside gene matches: 10. CDR3 loop: CSARGTSEHNEQYF. The CDR3 nucleotides read TGCAGTGCTAGAGGAACTAGCGAGCACAATGAGCAGTACTTC.

The chain links TRBV28 to TRBJ1-1, with D perhaps TRBD1 (6 bases). Germline V gene data show CDR1 as MDHEN and CDR2 as SYDVKM. The V gene lost 4 bases and the J gene lost 3 bases, with 18 bases spanning the gap. The CDR3 sequence is 16 residues long. Here the CDR3 reads CASSSSPRGQDTEAFF. The DNA for the CDR3 is TGTGCCAGCAGTTCCTCCCCCCGGGGGCAGGACACTGAAGCTTTCTTT.

This clonotype showed up many times. The chain couples TRBV3-1 to TRBJ1-2, with 7 bases identical to TRBD1. The V and J ends lost 3 bases and 4 bases, in that order; junction bases with no gene match: 2. Per the germline V gene, CDR1 is LGHDT and CDR2 is YNNKEL (reference sequence). This CDR3 is 13 amino acids long. CDR3 sequence: CASSHRDSYGYTF. For the CDR3, the DNA is TGTGCCAGCAGCCATCGGGACAGCTATGGCTACACCTTC.

This clonotype was counted many times. The chain employs TRBV7-2 and TRBJ2-2; D gene unclear. The CDR3 has 15 amino acids. The V gene's germline CDR1 is SGHTA and CDR2 FQGNSA. Deletions cut 5 bases from V and 0 bases from J, with 10 bases between. Here the CDR3 DNA reads TGTGCCAGCAGCCCCGTACCCACGAACACCGGGGAGCTGTTTTTT. The encoded protein is CASSPVPTNTGELFF.

This clonotype was recorded many times. V is TRBV5-6 and J is TRBJ2-7; D is undetermined. CDR1 and CDR2 (germline): SGHDT, YYEEEE. The CDR3 is made up of 13 amino acids. V was clipped by 4 bases and J by 6 bases, with 14 bases between them. CDR3 region: CASSPRQSGEQYF. The DNA for the CDR3 is TGTGCCAGCAGCCCCCGGCAATCCGGCGAGCAGTACTTC.

On this clonotype itself: A much larger clone differs from this one at a single base, so this may be a read error. The rearrangement links TRBV14 to TRBJ2-3; tentatively, D is TRBD1 (6 bases). The CDR3 is made up of 14 amino acids. Germline CDR1 is SGHDN and CDR2 is FVKESK. Trimming cost V 4 bases and J 2 bases, with 10 bases left between them. This CDR3 reads CASSPGQFTDTQYF. The CDR3 DNA reads TGTGCCAGCAGCCCGGGACAATTCACAGATACGCAGTATTTT. Full variable domain (rest looked up from reference TRBV14 and TRBJ2-3): EAGVTQFPSHSVIEKGQTVTLRCDPISGHDNLYWYRRVMGKEIKFLLHFVKESKQDESGMPNNRFLAERTGGTYSTLKVQPAELEDSGVYFCASSPGQFTDTQYFGPGTRLTVL.

Regarding this clonotype: A clone one base away is much larger, so this may be a read error. The V and J genes are TRBV4-2 and TRBJ2-3, with 8 bases identical to TRBD2. Gene TRBJ2-7 matches the end of the DNA better, so the J call may be wrong. This CDR3 region has 15 residues. Germline CDR1 LGHNA, CDR2 YNFKEQ. The CDR3 region has the DNA TGTGCCAGCAGCCAAACTATCGGGAGGGCCTACGAGCAGTACTTC. Its protein is CASSQTIGRAYEQYF.

The CDR3 reads CASRGGADTQYF. The CDR3 DNA is TGTGCCAGCAGGGGGGGGGCGGATACGCAGTATTTT. This chain uses TRBV2 with TRBJ2-3; D might be TRBD2 (7 bases). The CDR3 length is 12 residues. Germline V CDR1 and CDR2: SNHLY, FYNNEI. Deletions cut 6 bases from V and 6 bases from J, with 10 bases between.

This sequence joins TRBV24-1 and TRBJ2-3; D possibly corresponds to TRBD1 (6 bases). Germline loops: CDR1 KGHDR, CDR2 SFDVKD. Trimming removed 7 bases from V and 2 bases from J, with 18 bases in between. The CDR3 has 16 amino acids. In DNA, the CDR3 is TGTGCCACCAGGAGGTTGGGTCAGGGGACCACAGATACGCAGTATTTT. Protein: CATRRLGQGTTDTQYF.

The chain recombines TRBV20-1 with TRBJ2-1; D remains unclear. The DNA end favors TRBJ2-5, so the J call may be wrong. Germline-derived CDR1 and CDR2 are DFQATT and SNEGSKA (reference sequence). The CDR3 runs 14 residues. CDR3 sequence (DNA): TGCAGTGCTTTCCGGGCCTCGATAGAAGAGACCCAGTACTTC. It specifies CSAFRASIEETQYF.